These 29 T cell receptor beta chains originate from one sample sequenced in a study of T cell repertoires in cytomegalovirus infection. TCRdb re-called the reads with MiXCR, one entry per CDR3 protein. The sample lists some 270,000 distinct CDR3 sequences, 15% to 20% occurring once. What was sequenced was CD8+ T cells from PBMCs. All receptors come from a human donor in good health (CMV status not recorded). Some clones in this sample may be carry-over from other donors' samples.

This clonotype was counted many times. The chain links TRBV7-8 to TRBJ2-5; D is uncertain. This CDR3 spans 12 amino acids. The V end lost 4 bases, the J end lost 3 bases, and 6 bases lay between the germline ends. Per the germline V gene, CDR1 is SGHVS and CDR2 is FQNEAQ. CDR3 coding DNA: TGTGCCAGCAGCTCGGATGAAGAGACCCAGTACTTC. As protein: CASSSDEETQYF.

The rearrangement joins TRBV11-2 to TRBJ2-7, with D maybe TRBD2 (5 bases). This CDR3 has 15 residues. Germline V gene sequence: CDR1 SGHAT, CDR2 FQNNGV. V was cut by 5 bases and J by 3 bases, with 17 bases left in between. DNA for the CDR3: TGTGCCAGCAGCGGCCGGGGAAGCTCATTCTACGAGCAGTACTTC. Translating it yields CASSGRGSSFYEQYF.

This chain uses TRBV15 with TRBJ2-3; D ambiguous. The V gene lost 0 bases and the J gene lost 2 bases, with 3 bases spanning the gap. There are 13 residues in the CDR3. CDR1 LNHNV and CDR2 YYDKDF come from the germline V gene (reference sequence). CDR3 residues: CATSRDATDTQYF. The CDR3 DNA reads as TGTGCCACCAGCAGAGATGCCACAGATACGCAGTATTTT.

There are many counts of this clonotype. The CDR3 region is CASSLRYTEAFF. The CDR3 DNA reads as TGTGCCAGCAGTTTACGGTACACTGAAGCTTTCTTT. The V call is TRBV28, the J call TRBJ1-1; D uncertain. In germline, CDR1 is MDHEN, CDR2 SYDVKM. With 2 bases removed from V and 3 bases from J, the gap between germline ends came to 4 bases. The CDR3 loop spans 12 amino acids.

This clonotype came up a few times. This chain joins TRBV7-4 and TRBJ2-5, with 8 bases fitting TRBD1. This CDR3 has 15 residues. Germline CDR1 is SGHVT and CDR2 is SQSDAQ. V trimming: 7 bases; J trimming: 3 bases; junction bases outside the gene matches: 10. This chain's CDR3 is CASNPGQAREETQYF. CDR3 nucleotide sequence: TGTGCCAGCAATCCGGGACAGGCGAGGGAAGAGACCCAGTACTTC.

This clonotype was seen at least ten times. The gene calls are TRBV5-4 and TRBJ2-1; 10 bases are shared with TRBD2. The CDR3 has 16 residues. Germline V gene data show CDR1 as SGHNT and CDR2 as YYREEE (reference sequence). With V trimmed by 0 bases and J by 8 bases, 8 bases remained unmatched. CDR3 nucleotide sequence: TGTGCCAGCAGCTTGGCCGGGGGAGCGGGGGGGCATGAGCAGTTCTTC. Translated, it gives CASSLAGGAGGHEQFF.

V is TRBV4-1 and J is TRBJ1-2; D might be TRBD1 (5 bases). The length of the CDR3 is 16 residues. Trimming shortened V by 1 base and J by 4 bases, and 16 bases separated the two germline ends. The germline CDR1 and CDR2 sequences are MGHRA and YSYEKL. The chain's CDR3 is CASSQAHQTGIYGYTF. The DNA for the CDR3 is TGCGCCAGCAGCCAAGCCCACCAAACAGGAATCTATGGCTACACCTTC.

This clonotype was seen once. The rearrangement uses TRBV29-1 and TRBJ1-1, with no clear D. The CDR3 length is 10 residues. Germline assignment: CDR1 SQVTM and CDR2 ANQGSEA. V was cut by 7 bases and J by 3 bases, with 6 bases left in between. The CDR3 bases are TGCAGCGCCCAGGACACTGAAGCTTTCTTT. Translating it yields CSAQDTEAFF.

This clonotype came up a few times. The rearrangement links TRBV20-1 to TRBJ1-1; tentatively, D is TRBD1 (5 bases). V lost 5 bases, J lost 1 base, and 14 bases lay in between. The CDR3 is 14 amino acids. Germline V gives CDR1 DFQATT, CDR2 SNEGSKA (reference sequence). The CDR3 sequence: CSAGAGVWNTEAFF. Written as DNA, the CDR3 is TGCAGTGCTGGGGCCGGAGTCTGGAACACTGAAGCTTTCTTT.

This clonotype has only a few counts. The chain combines TRBV4-2 with TRBJ2-1, with 10 bases aligning to TRBD2. Looked up from germline, CDR1 is LGHNA and CDR2 is YNFKEQ. The trim removed 4 bases at V and 5 bases at J, leaving 8 bases unmatched. The CDR3 spans 16 residues. CDR3 coding DNA: TGTGCCAGCAGCCCCATTACTAGCGGGATAGACAATGAGCAGTTCTTC. Translated: CASSPITSGIDNEQFF.

This clonotype was counted a few times. The chain employs TRBV2 and TRBJ1-2, with D perhaps TRBD1 (5 bases). CDR3 size: 14 residues. CDR1 and CDR2 from the germline V gene are SNHLY and FYNNEI. The V gene lost 1 base and the J gene lost 5 bases, with 11 bases spanning the gap. The CDR3 DNA is TGTGCCAGCAGTGAAGGGGCCGGGGGGTATGGCTACACCTTC. Translating gives CASSEGAGGYGYTF.

This rearrangement joins TRBV7-2 to TRBJ2-2; D is perhaps TRBD2 (6 bases). The CDR3 has 13 residues. Germline V gene lookup returns CDR1 SGHTA and CDR2 FQGNSA. Trimming stripped 8 bases from V and 1 base from J, with 8 bases between. CDR3 residues: CASLTRNTGELFF. The CDR3, as DNA: TGTGCCAGCCTGACTAGGAACACCGGGGAGCTGTTTTTT.

This chain connects TRBV29-1 to TRBJ2-5; 7 nucleotides line up with TRBD1. V was clipped by 5 bases and J by 5 bases; unmatched bases: 17. CDR1 is SQVTM and CDR2 is ANQGSEA in the germline V gene. The CDR3 covers 16 residues. CDR3 bases: TGCAGCGTTTCCCAATTAACAGGGGTCGGCTGGGAGACCCAGTACTTC. It yields the protein CSVSQLTGVGWETQYF.

In this sample, this clonotype turned up many times. This chain connects TRBV7-8 to TRBJ2-1; D might be TRBD1 (5 bases). This CDR3 region has 16 residues. Trimming pared 5 bases from V and 3 bases from J, leaving 17 bases between. Germline V gene data show CDR1 as SGHVS and CDR2 as FQNEAQ. This chain's CDR3 is CASSPSAAQGYNEQFF. DNA for the CDR3: TGTGCCAGCAGCCCGAGCGCGGCGCAGGGCTACAATGAGCAGTTCTTC.

This clonotype appeared many times. The rearrangement links TRBV7-6 to TRBJ1-5, with TRBD1 matching over 8 bases. This CDR3 has 12 residues. Germline V CDR1 and CDR2: SGHVS, FNYEAQ. V lost 5 bases to trimming and J lost 13 bases; unmatched junction nucleotides: 7. This CDR3 reads CASSRSGGAQHF. Here the CDR3 DNA reads TGTGCCAGCAGCCGATCAGGGGGCGCGCAGCATTTT.

This clonotype was recorded many times. The rearrangement links TRBV19 to TRBJ1-2, with 7 positions matching TRBD1. V gave up 4 bases and J gave up 8 bases; unmatched junction bases: 13. Germline V CDR1 and CDR2: LNHDA, SQIVND (reference sequence). This CDR3 comprises 15 residues. The CDR3 sequence: CASSTRTGADAGYTF. DNA of the CDR3: TGTGCCAGTAGTACCCGGACAGGAGCCGACGCGGGCTACACCTTC.

This clonotype was picked up many times. V is TRBV7-2 and J is TRBJ2-3; D ambiguous. V lost 6 bases to trimming and J lost 0 bases, with 10 bases between them. The V gene's germline CDR1 is SGHTA and CDR2 FQGNSA. The length of the CDR3 is 14 residues. The CDR3 DNA sequence: TGTGCCAGCAGTTTAAGACGGAGCACAGATACGCAGTATTTT. Amino acid sequence: CASSLRRSTDTQYF.

This clonotype occurred many times. V usage is TRBV28 and J usage is TRBJ1-5; D might be TRBD1 (5 bases). CDR1 is MDHEN and CDR2 is SYDVKM in the germline V gene. Trimming left V 2 bases short and J 0 bases short, with 14 bases between. This CDR3 comprises 17 residues. The CDR3 here is CASSLIGGVNSNQPQHF. CDR3 in DNA: TGTGCCAGCAGTTTAATTGGAGGGGTGAATAGCAATCAGCCCCAGCATTTT. Full variable domain (remainder filled in from reference TRBV28 and TRBJ1-5): DVKVTQSSRYLVKRTGEKVFLECVQDMDHENMFWYRQDPGLGLRLIYFSYDVKMKEKGDIPEGYSVSREKKERFSLILESASTNQTSMYLCASSLIGGVNSNQPQHFGDGTRLSIL.

This clonotype was seen more than once but under ten times. This chain connects TRBV29-1 to TRBJ1-3; no firm D call. The V and J ends lost 7 bases and 0 bases respectively, with 13 bases between them. CDR3 length equals 14 residues. Germline assignment: CDR1 SQVTM and CDR2 ANQGSEA. For the CDR3, the DNA is TGCAGCGCCGTCGCGGGGTTCTCTGGAAACACCATATATTTT. It translates to CSAVAGFSGNTIYF.

This clonotype was recorded many times. V is TRBV7-2 and J is TRBJ2-7; D might be TRBD1 (6 bases). Germline V lookup: CDR1 SGHTA, CDR2 FQGNSA. V was trimmed by 6 bases and J by 5 bases, leaving 17 bases between them. The CDR3 is made up of 14 amino acids. CDR3 loop: CASSQNDRFDEQYF. The CDR3 region has the DNA TGTGCCAGCAGTCAAAATGACAGGTTCGACGAGCAGTACTTC.

V and J are TRBV6-2 or TRBV6-3 and TRBJ1-2, with D unresolved. The CDR3 contains 12 residues. Trimming removed 8 bases at V and 4 bases at J, with 11 bases between. The germline V gene has CDR1 MNHEY and CDR2 SVGEGT. CDR3 sequence reads: CASHSGSYGYTF. The DNA of the CDR3 is TGTGCCAGCCATTCTGGAAGCTATGGCTACACCTTC.

A word on this clonotype: It may be a read error: a sequence one base away is much more abundant. This chain links TRBV6-5 with TRBJ1-1; D gene unclear. This CDR3 region has 14 residues. From germline, CDR1 is MNHEY and CDR2 SVGAGI. Written as DNA, the CDR3 is TGTGTCAGCAGTAGAACCCAAGGAAGGCCTGAAGCTTTCTTT. It yields the protein CVSSRTQGRPEAFF.

There are many counts of this clonotype. The chain links TRBV7-4 to TRBJ1-5; 7 bases agree with TRBD1. Germline values: CDR1 SGHVT, CDR2 SQSDAQ. Losses at the gene ends were 5 bases for V and 6 bases for J; bases not matched to a gene: 7. The length of the CDR3 is 14 residues. This chain's CDR3 is CASSARQGIQPQHF. As DNA, the CDR3 is TGTGCCAGCAGCGCAAGACAGGGTATTCAGCCCCAGCATTTT.

The rearrangement joins TRBV19 to TRBJ1-1, with D possibly matching TRBD1 (6 bases). V was clipped by 6 bases and J by 1 base, with 18 bases between them. Germline lookup yields CDR1 LNHDA and CDR2 SQIVND (reference sequence). The CDR3 covers 16 residues. CDR3 region: CASSGPGGRRNTEAFF. Written as DNA, the CDR3 is TGTGCCAGTAGCGGGCCTGGGGGCAGGCGGAACACTGAAGCTTTCTTT.

The chain carries TRBV12-3 or TRBV12-4 and TRBJ2-1; D is undetermined. V lost 6 bases and J lost 7, with 10 bases in between. The CDR3 spans 12 residues. This chain's CDR3 is CASSLNVNEQFF. The CDR3 DNA reads TGTGCCAGCAGCCTAAATGTAAATGAGCAGTTCTTC.

The chain carries TRBV19 and TRBJ2-7; 7 bases align to TRBD1. From germline, CDR1 is LNHDA and CDR2 SQIVND (reference sequence). This CDR3 has 12 amino acids. V shed 4 bases and J 6 bases; nucleotides not matched to a gene: 3. CDR3 sequence: CASSTTGVEQYF. In nucleotides, the CDR3 is TGTGCCAGTAGTACAACAGGGGTCGAGCAGTACTTC.

The V gene is TRBV6-5, the J gene TRBJ1-1, with 8 bases that match TRBD1. This CDR3 is 14 amino acids long. Germline V gives CDR1 MNHEY, CDR2 SVGAGI. V lost 6 bases and J lost 8; bases outside the gene matches: 11. The CDR3 DNA is TGTGCCAGCAGCTCACTCGGACAGGGTGGGGAAGCTTTCTTT. Protein: CASSSLGQGGEAFF.

This clonotype has only a few counts. The chain recombines TRBV14 with TRBJ1-1, with 7 nucleotides matching TRBD1. V trimming: 6 bases; J trimming: 7 bases; junction bases outside the gene matches: 11. Germline lookup yields CDR1 SGHDN and CDR2 FVKESK. This CDR3 is built from 14 residues. CDR3 residues: CASSPRTGTDEAFF. For the CDR3, the DNA is TGTGCCAGCAGTCCCAGAACCGGGACAGATGAAGCTTTCTTT.

This clonotype was observed a few times. The chain is built from TRBV27 and TRBJ2-7, with TRBD1 identical over 8 bases. CDR1 MNHEY and CDR2 SMNVEV come from the germline V gene (reference sequence). Unmatched junction bases numbered 4, after V lost 5 bases and J lost 7 bases. The CDR3 covers 12 residues. DNA for the CDR3: TGTGCCAGCAGTCAGGGGGACAGGGAGCAGTACTTC. Translation: CASSQGDREQYF.